These T cell receptor beta chains were read from a single sample in a study of T-cell reconstitution after alpha-beta-depleted transplantation in children. Each CDR3 protein is one row after TCRdb ran MiXCR on the PCR reads. This repertoire shows about 540,000 distinct CDR3 sequences, around 17% found once; its top ten account for 3% to 4%. The sequenced sample was PBMCs from the stem cell graft donor, obtained from the stem cell graft. The receptors shown here come from a human donor who donated a stem cell graft to a child with acute lymphoblastic leukemia. Each CDR3 is given with its conserved first and last residue. The D gene is left open where the match is weak. Some rows have no size entry. The others give once, few or many, or a class for an expanded clone.

size	V	J	D	length	CDR3	DNA
-	TRBV12-3/TRBV12-4	TRBJ2-7	TRBD1	15	CASSLGQGDSYEQYF	TGTGCCAGCAGTTTAGGGCAGGGGGACTCCTACGAGCAGTACTTC
few	TRBV12-3/TRBV12-4	TRBJ2-5	TRBD2	14	CATGTSGAQETQYF	TGTGCCACCGGGACTAGCGGGGCCCAAGAGACCCAGTACTTC
few	TRBV20-1	TRBJ2-1	TRBD2	16	CSANRGLAGQRNEQFF	TGCAGTGCTAACCGAGGCCTAGCGGGCCAACGGAATGAGCAGTTCTTC
few	TRBV4-1	TRBJ2-7	TRBD2	18	CASSHRLGLAGDPYEQYF	TGCGCCAGCAGCCACCGCCTTGGACTAGCGGGAGACCCCTACGAGCAGTACTTC
-	TRBV29-1	TRBJ2-3	-	14	CSVILGRRTDTQYF	TGCAGCGTTATACTGGGCAGGCGCACAGATACGCAGTATTTT
few	TRBV11-2	TRBJ2-7	TRBD1	15	CASSLVGDSPYEQYF	TGTGCCAGCAGCTTAGTAGGGGACAGTCCCTACGAGCAGTACTTC
few	TRBV20-1	TRBJ2-7	-	14	CSARTGQGGYEQYF	TGCAGTGCTAGGACCGGACAGGGAGGGTACGAGCAGTACTTC
-	TRBV27	TRBJ2-5	-	12	CASRGGQETQYF	TGTGCCAGCAGAGGAGGGCAAGAGACCCAGTACTTC
few	TRBV6-1	TRBJ2-3	-	15	CASTIALKYTDTQYF	TGTGCCAGCACCATAGCCCTTAAATACACAGATACGCAGTATTTT
-	TRBV6-6	TRBJ2-7	-	11	CASMGPAGQYF	TGTGCCAGCATGGGCCCCGCCGGGCAGTACTTC
-	TRBV6-5	TRBJ2-5	-	16	CASSYVGAGFQETQYF	TGTGCCAGCAGTTACGTAGGAGCGGGTTTTCAAGAGACCCAGTACTTC
many	TRBV5-1	TRBJ1-5	TRBD1	13	CASSLAGGQPQHF	TGTGCCAGCAGTTTGGCAGGGGGACAGCCCCAGCATTTT
-	TRBV7-9	TRBJ1-6	TRBD1	16	CASSHRDREAKSPLHF	TGTGCCAGCAGCCACCGGGACAGGGAGGCTAAATCACCCCTCCACTTT
-	TRBV7-9	TRBJ1-2	TRBD1	14	CASSLTGVNYGYTF	TGTGCCAGCAGCCTCACAGGGGTGAACTATGGCTACACCTTC
-	TRBV5-1	TRBJ2-7	TRBD2	17	CASSYGTSGRGFYEQYF	TGCGCCAGCAGCTACGGGACTAGCGGGAGGGGATTCTACGAGCAGTACTTC
once	TRBV7-8	TRBJ2-3	-	16	CASTSLVLAEGDTQYF	TGTGCCAGCACGTCGTTGGTGCTAGCAGAAGGAGATACGCAGTATTTT
few	TRBV3-1	TRBJ1-5	-	16	CASSQVWGGGNQPQHF	TGTGCCAGCAGCCAAGTCTGGGGAGGCGGCAATCAGCCCCAGCATTTT
few	TRBV10-3	TRBJ2-7	-	15	CAISERVFLASEQYF	TGTGCCATCAGTGAGAGGGTCTTCCTTGCGAGCGAGCAGTACTTC
few	TRBV5-6	TRBJ1-1	-	12	CASSLGALEMEF	TGTGCCAGCAGCTTGGGGGCCCTTGAGATGGAATTT
once	TRBV4-1	TRBJ2-1	TRBD2	16	CASSQRASGGYNQQFF	TGCGCCAGCAGCCAACGGGCTAGCGGGGGTTACAATCAGCAGTTCTTC
few	TRBV19	TRBJ1-5	-	22	CASSIATHSRGYRVYSNQPQHF	TGTGCCAGTAGTATAGCCACCCACTCCCGGGGATATAGGGTTTATAGCAATCAGCCCCAGCATTTT
few	TRBV29-1	TRBJ2-1	-	14	CSVGKGARGNEQFF	TGCAGCGTGGGCAAGGGGGCGCGGGGCAATGAGCAGTTCTTC
few	TRBV5-1	TRBJ2-7	TRBD2	15	CASRSSGGPSYEQYF	TGCGCCAGCCGCTCTTCGGGAGGCCCGTCCTACGAGCAGTACTTC
-	TRBV9	TRBJ1-1	-	17	CASSDGKGGVRDTEAFF	TGTGCCAGCAGCGACGGGAAGGGGGGCGTCAGGGACACTGAAGCTTTCTTT
-	TRBV9	TRBJ2-1	-	15	CASSVDGGSYNEQFF	TGTGCCAGCAGCGTAGATGGGGGTTCCTACAATGAGCAGTTCTTC
-	TRBV20-1	TRBJ1-2	-	15	CSATMGQVVHYGYTF	TGCAGTGCTACCATGGGGCAGGTTGTCCACTATGGCTACACCTTC
few	TRBV12-3/TRBV12-4	TRBJ1-4	-	15	CASSAPGSSNEKLFF	TGTGCCAGCAGTGCGCCGGGATCGTCTAATGAAAAACTGTTTTTT
-	TRBV12-3/TRBV12-4	TRBJ2-1	-	15	CASSLGGLQYNEQFF	TGTGCCAGCAGTCTCGGGGGCCTCCAATACAATGAGCAGTTCTTC
-	TRBV9	TRBJ2-5	TRBD2	14	CASSEREGLETQYF	TGTGCCAGCAGCGAGCGGGAGGGCCTGGAGACCCAGTACTTC
-	TRBV15	TRBJ1-5	TRBD1	15	CATSSRDSPILSQHF	TGTGCCACCAGCTCTCGGGACAGTCCCATTTTGTCCCAGCATTTT
few	TRBV11-1	TRBJ1-2	-	19	CASSTPRGRMTLANYGYTF	TGTGCCAGCAGCACACCCAGGGGAAGGATGACTCTAGCTAACTATGGCTACACCTTC
few	TRBV19	TRBJ2-1	TRBD2	14	CASSSTGTNNEQFF	TGTGCCAGTAGTTCGACCGGGACTAATAATGAGCAGTTCTTC
-	TRBV5-1	TRBJ2-1	-	18	CASSLAGGTASSYNEQFF	TGCGCCAGCAGCTTGGCAGGGGGGACAGCCTCCTCCTACAATGAGCAGTTCTTC
-	TRBV18	TRBJ2-1	-	16	CASSPGTASSYNEQFF	TGTGCCAGCTCACCCGGGACCGCTAGCTCCTACAATGAGCAGTTCTTC
-	TRBV29-1	TRBJ2-5	-	10	CSVGGETQYF	TGCAGCGTTGGAGGGGAGACCCAGTACTTC
few	TRBV27	TRBJ2-5	-	13	CASSYGPQETQYF	TGTGCCAGCAGTTATGGGCCGCAAGAGACCCAGTACTTC
-	TRBV7-9	TRBJ2-1	-	12	CASSLDPPEQFF	TGTGCCAGCAGCTTAGATCCTCCTGAGCAGTTCTTC
few	TRBV9	TRBJ2-7	TRBD2	15	CASSAQAGGTYEQYF	TGTGCCAGCAGCGCCCAGGCGGGAGGGACCTACGAGCAGTACTTC
-	TRBV20-1	TRBJ2-7	TRBD2	15	CSARGSGRAYREQYF	TGCAGTGCCCGAGGTAGCGGGAGGGCTTACCGCGAGCAGTACTTC
-	TRBV3-1	TRBJ2-3	TRBD2	21	CASSQDKGRLAGEKGTDTQYF	TGTGCCAGCAGCCAAGATAAGGGAAGGCTAGCGGGAGAGAAAGGGACAGATACGCAGTATTTT
few	TRBV24-1	TRBJ2-1	-	14	CATRSGGVYNEQFF	TGTGCCACCAGGTCCGGGGGAGTCTACAATGAGCAGTTCTTC
-	TRBV30	TRBJ1-2	-	13	CAWSDSWNYGYTF	TGTGCCTGGTCGGACAGTTGGAACTATGGCTACACCTTC
-	TRBV6-2/TRBV6-3	TRBJ2-1	TRBD2	18	CASSYPIRLAGGYNEQFF	TGTGCCAGCAGTTACCCGATCAGGCTAGCGGGCGGGTACAATGAGCAGTTCTTC
few	TRBV20-1	TRBJ2-2	-	14	CSIRGLVQTGELFF	TGCAGTATAAGGGGACTTGTTCAAACCGGGGAGCTGTTTTTT
-	TRBV27	TRBJ2-5	-	13	CASSQRGQETQYF	TGTGCCAGCAGTCAACGGGGCCAAGAGACCCAGTACTTC
-	TRBV6-5	TRBJ2-2	-	14	CASSYSPRAGELFF	TGTGCCAGCAGTTACTCTCCGCGGGCTGGGGAGCTGTTTTTT
-	TRBV5-1	TRBJ1-1	-	13	CASSFETGSEAFF	TGCGCCAGCAGCTTCGAGACAGGCTCAGAAGCTTTCTTT
-	TRBV5-1	TRBJ2-5	TRBD2	15	CASSPGLAGKETQYF	TGCGCCAGCAGCCCGGGACTAGCGGGGAAAGAGACCCAGTACTTC
-	TRBV6-1	TRBJ2-7	-	16	CASSGSDRTKRSEQYF	TGTGCCAGCAGTGGCTCCGATAGAACGAAGAGGTCCGAGCAGTACTTC
-	TRBV20-1	TRBJ2-7	TRBD2	17	CSARTSGSGGSSYEQYF	TGCAGTGCTCGGACTAGCGGGAGTGGGGGAAGCTCCTACGAGCAGTACTTC
few	TRBV4-1	TRBJ1-6	-	15	CASSQDQLQGSPLHF	TGCGCCAGCAGCCAAGATCAATTACAGGGTTCACCCCTCCACTTT
-	TRBV4-1	TRBJ2-3	-	13	CASSQGRTDTQYF	TGCGCCAGCAGCCAAGGTCGCACAGATACGCAGTATTTT
few	TRBV7-8	TRBJ1-4	-	14	CASCMKTTNEKLFF	TGTGCCAGCTGCATGAAAACAACTAATGAAAAACTGTTTTTT
few	TRBV5-1	TRBJ2-7	-	15	CASSLGQSIPYEQYF	TGCGCCAGCAGCTTGGGGCAGAGTATCCCCTACGAGCAGTACTTC
-	TRBV12-3/TRBV12-4	TRBJ1-2	-	14	CASSLVGGADGYTF	TGTGCCAGCAGTTTAGTGGGGGGGGCGGATGGCTACACCTTC